This T cell receptor beta chain was retrieved from a study of blood T cell repertoires in COVID-19. Study as a whole: Samples of COVID-19 (acute and convalescent) were obtained from the United States, Italy and Spain.

The authors' processing: Reference gene primer amplification yielded estimated nucleated cell counts. Only in-frame clones appear in the TCRdb table, and some are missing; sequencing was by immunoSEQ multiplex PCR. Clone size and the V and J calls come from that table; the DNA yielded D and trimming. The sample shows about 230,000 clones, roughly nine tenths of them seen only once. CDR1 is MNHEY, CDR2 SVGEGT, per germline. The V gene end was trimmed by 0 bases and the J gene end by 3 bases; junction bases not matched to a gene: 6. The CDR3 length is 16 residues. This receptor was identified in a woman aged 50 to 60 in a cohort exposed to, infected with or recovered from COVID-19 (not recorded which). The sample consisted of PBMCs or T cells enriched from blood (not recorded which). V is TRBV6-2 or TRBV6-3 and J is TRBJ1-1, with 8 bases aligning to TRBD1. The CDR3 loop is CASSYSRLQGDTEAFF. CDR3 bases: TGTGCCAGCAGTTACTCGAGGCTACAGGGGGACACTGAAGCTTTCTTT.